This passage covers 13 T cell receptor beta chains from one sample sequenced in a study of blood T cell repertoires in COVID-19. The method was immunoSEQ multiplex PCR; TCRdb's version includes in-frame clones alone and lacks a portion of them. The table lists roughly 80,000 clones, less than 85% of them singletons. Sequencing was done on a sample of peripheral blood. The source of these receptors is a human donor in a cohort sampled during active COVID-19.

This chain connects TRBV7-9 to TRBJ2-1, with 9 bases aligning to TRBD1. Germline CDR1 SEHNR, CDR2 FQNEAQ (reference sequence). With 2 bases clipped from V and 4 bases from J, the junction kept 9 bases outside the gene matches. This CDR3 has 17 residues. The CDR3 protein is CASSLPLPGQGYNEQFF. As DNA, the CDR3 is TGTGCCAGCAGCTTACCGCTACCGGGACAGGGATACAATGAGCAGTTCTTC.

This clone is a singleton in its sample. The genes are TRBV28 and TRBJ1-2; D call uncertain. Germline V gene sequence: CDR1 MDHEN, CDR2 SYDVKM. Trimming took off 6 bases at V and 6 bases at J, with 20 bases between the two ends. The CDR3 runs 15 residues. The CDR3 region has the DNA TGTGCCAGCAGCCCGGGCGGGATCGGTAGCGATGGCTACACCTTC. As protein: CASSPGGIGSDGYTF.

The chain recombines TRBV5-1 with TRBJ2-3; 8 positions match TRBD2. The junction had 8 bases not matched to a gene; V was cut back by 4 bases and J by 4 bases. Germline V gene sequence: CDR1 SGHRS, CDR2 YFSETQ. The CDR3 consists of 15 residues. CDR3 coding DNA: TGCGCCAGCAGCCCAACGGGGGGGGTGGCAGATACGCAGTATTTT. Translating gives CASSPTGGVADTQYF.

The chain couples TRBV19 to TRBJ2-2, with a tentative D call TRBD1 (5 bases). Germline CDR1 LNHDA, CDR2 SQIVND (reference sequence). V lost 7 bases, J lost 6 bases, and 15 bases lay in between. CDR3 length: 14 amino acids. CDR3 sequence: CASKGISWSGELFF. CDR3 DNA sequence: TGTGCCAGTAAGGGGATCTCGTGGTCCGGGGAGCTGTTTTTT.

This clone appeared a few times. The V call is TRBV5-1, the J call TRBJ1-5; 10 bases map to TRBD1. Germline assignment: CDR1 SGHRS and CDR2 YFSETQ. The CDR3 loop spans 15 amino acids. The V segment lost 0 bases and the J segment 6 bases; nucleotides outside the gene matches: 3. The CDR3 here is CASSLAGDRGQPQHF. The CDR3 region has the DNA TGCGCCAGCAGCTTGGCCGGGGACAGGGGTCAGCCCCAGCATTTT.

The chain has TRBV18 and TRBJ1-2, with D perhaps TRBD1 (6 bases). Deletions cut 1 base from V and 6 bases from J, with 6 bases between. The CDR3 loop spans 12 amino acids. Germline loops: CDR1 KGHSH, CDR2 LQKENI. The CDR3 reads CASSPQGDGYTF. The CDR3 nucleotides read TGTGCCAGCTCACCACAGGGGGATGGCTACACCTTC.

This sequence joins TRBV12-5 and TRBJ2-1, with TRBD2 identical over 9 bases. Germline values: CDR1 LGHNT, CDR2 FRNRAP. This CDR3 has 15 residues. The V gene end was trimmed by 6 bases and the J gene end by 5 bases; junction bases not matched to a gene: 8. The CDR3 DNA reads as TGTGCTAGTGGAACAGGACTAGCGATCCACAATGAGCAGTTCTTC. Protein sequence: CASGTGLAIHNEQFF.

This clone was counted once. This rearrangement joins TRBV30 to TRBJ1-2; D uncertain. Trimming cost V 2 bases and J 2 bases, with 9 bases left between them. The CDR3 contains 13 residues. Germline V gene sequence: CDR1 GTSNPN, CDR2 SVGIG (reference sequence). The CDR3: CAWSSQVNYGYTF. CDR3 DNA: TGTGCCTGGAGTAGTCAGGTGAACTATGGCTACACCTTC. Based on the CDR3 plus reference TRBV30 and TRBJ1-2, the full variable domain is SQTIHQWPATLVQPVGSPLSLECTVEGTSNPNLYWYRQAAGRGLQLLFYSVGIGQISSEVPQNLSASRPQDRQFILSSKKLLLSDSGFYLCAWSSQVNYGYTFGSGTRLTVV.

DNA of the CDR3: TGTGCCAGCAGCGGGGGCGGGACAGTAGGCTCTGGGGCCAACGTCCTGACTTTC. This encodes CASSGGGTVGSGANVLTF. The chain combines TRBV7-3 with TRBJ2-6; maybe TRBD1 (7 bases). The V end was cut by 5 bases, the J end by 0 bases, with 17 bases between. Germline CDR1 and CDR2: SGHTA and FQGTGA. CDR3 length: 18 residues.

Remarks on this clone: The same CDR3 also results from other DNA sequences found in this sample. The V and J genes are TRBV6-5 and TRBJ1-2; 10 bases match TRBD1. The CDR3 covers 15 residues. V trimming: 0 bases; J trimming: 4 bases; junction bases outside the gene matches: 2. The germline V gene encodes CDR1 MNHEY and CDR2 SVGAGI. Here the CDR3 reads CASSYSGQGTYGYTF. The CDR3 DNA follows: TGTGCCAGCAGTTACTCGGGACAGGGGACCTATGGCTACACCTTC.

The V call is TRBV7-8, the J call TRBJ2-7, with a tentative D call TRBD2 (5 bases). V lost 5 bases and J 3 bases, leaving 17 bases between the germline ends. This CDR3 comprises 15 residues. Per the germline V gene, CDR1 is SGHVS and CDR2 is FQNEAQ. The CDR3 sequence is CASSPRGLGGYEQYF. Written as DNA, the CDR3 is TGTGCCAGCAGCCCCCGAGGACTGGGCGGCTACGAGCAGTACTTC.

This sequence joins TRBV7-6 and TRBJ2-7, with 12 positions matching TRBD2. J gave up 1 base and V 6 bases, and 10 bases lay outside the gene matches. This CDR3 has 17 residues. Germline CDR1 and CDR2: SGHVS and FNYEAQ. The CDR3, as DNA: TGTGCCAGCAGTTCACTTACACTAGCGGGGGGTTCCTACGAGCAGTACTTC. Its protein is CASSSLTLAGGSYEQYF.

In this sample, this clone turned up a few times. This sequence joins TRBV7-9 and TRBJ1-1; D gene unclear. Germline CDR1 SEHNR, CDR2 FQNEAQ (reference sequence). The length of the CDR3 is 11 residues. Trimming pared 2 bases from V and 8 bases from J, leaving 6 bases between. The CDR3 sequence is CASSLYGEAFF. For the CDR3, the DNA is TGTGCCAGCAGCTTATATGGCGAAGCTTTCTTT.